The 18 T cell receptor beta chains below come from one sample, sequenced in a study of metastatic and nonmetastatic thyroid tumors. TCRdb called clones again from the PCR reads with MiXCR. This table holds more than 50,000 clones, approximately 20% found once. Thyroid surgery was performed in patients who had received no treatment beforehand. The sample taken for sequencing was blood. The receptors originated from a female donor with papillary thyroid cancer or a benign thyroid nodule (not recorded which). Some clones in this sample may be carry-over from other donors' samples.

This clone was observed many times. The CDR3 DNA reads TGTGCCAGCAGTCGGGGTCCCGAGATAGGTCAGCCCCAGCATTTT. It codes for CASSRGPEIGQPQHF. V usage is TRBV12-3 or TRBV12-4 and J usage is TRBJ1-5; no definite D call. The germline V and J ends were trimmed by 5 bases and 6 bases, with 17 bases remaining between them. There are 15 residues in the CDR3.

Ten or more counts support this clone. The chain is built from TRBV28 and TRBJ2-3, with D possibly TRBD1 on 5 matching bases. Trimming shortened V by 3 bases and J by 6 bases, and 13 bases separated the two germline ends. In germline, CDR1 is MDHEN, CDR2 SYDVKM. This CDR3 has 14 residues. DNA for the CDR3: TGTGCCAGCAGTTTTAGCTGGGGCCGGGATACGCAGTATTTT. Residues: CASSFSWGRDTQYF. The full variable domain, its missing parts supplied by reference TRBV28 and TRBJ2-3, is DVKVTQSSRYLVKRTGEKVFLECVQDMDHENMFWYRQDPGLGLRLIYFSYDVKMKEKGDIPEGYSVSREKKERFSLILESASTNQTSMYLCASSFSWGRDTQYFGPGTRLTVL.

This clone was picked up a small number of times. The chain has TRBV20-1 and TRBJ2-1; TRBD2 aligns across 9 bases. The CDR3 loop spans 16 amino acids. The J segment lost 6 bases and the V segment lost 5 bases, leaving 14 bases of the junction unmatched. The germline V gene encodes CDR1 DFQATT and CDR2 SNEGSKA (reference sequence). CDR3 loop: CSAAARLAVEGNEQFF. The CDR3 nucleotides are TGCAGTGCTGCTGCCCGACTAGCGGTAGAAGGCAATGAGCAGTTCTTC.

This clone showed up many times. This chain links TRBV28 with TRBJ2-7, with D unresolved. Germline V CDR1 and CDR2: MDHEN, SYDVKM. V was pared by 5 bases and J by 4 bases, with 6 bases between. The CDR3 spans 11 residues. The CDR3: CASSQIYEQYF. The DNA for the CDR3 is TGTGCCAGCAGTCAGATTTACGAGCAGTACTTC.

This clone was detected ten times or more. The rearrangement links TRBV27 to TRBJ2-1; 13 bases are a match to TRBD2. Germline CDR1 is MNHEY and CDR2 is SMNVEV (reference sequence). V lost 5 bases and J lost 9; bases outside the gene matches: 4. The CDR3 extends over 14 amino acids. CDR3 in amino acids: CASSRTSGSGEQFF. The CDR3 bases are TGTGCCAGCAGTCGGACTAGCGGGAGTGGTGAGCAGTTCTTC.

This clone has at least ten counts. The chain combines TRBV12-3 or TRBV12-4 with TRBJ2-1; D is perhaps TRBD2 (5 bases). This CDR3 is built from 15 residues. V lost 4 bases and J lost 0, with 10 bases in between. The CDR3 nucleotides read TGTGCCAGCAGTTCCAGCGGCTTCTCCTACAATGAGCAGTTCTTC. This encodes CASSSSGFSYNEQFF.

This clone was seen ten or more times. This CDR3 is also generated by other DNA sequences in the sample. The J gene is TRBJ2-7, the V gene TRBV3-1, with 11 bases aligning to TRBD2. The trim removed 5 bases at V and 7 bases at J, leaving 7 bases unmatched. The germline CDR1 and CDR2 sequences are LGHDT and YNNKEL (reference sequence). The CDR3 is 14 amino acids. The CDR3 protein is CASSGTSGSSEQYF. The CDR3, as DNA: TGTGCCAGCAGCGGAACTAGCGGGAGTAGTGAGCAGTACTTC.

This clone was counted at least ten times. This rearrangement joins TRBV19 to TRBJ2-2, with unresolved D. V was cut by 4 bases and J by 5 bases, with 14 bases left in between. The CDR3 has 15 amino acids. Germline V gives CDR1 LNHDA, CDR2 SQIVND (reference sequence). CDR3: CASSTAGYRTGELFF. For the CDR3, the DNA is TGTGCCAGTAGTACAGCCGGGTACCGAACCGGGGAGCTGTTTTTT.

With respect to this clone: Germline and junction disagree at one end, which may indicate a read error. The DNA of the CDR3 is TGCGCCAGCAGCAAGGACAGGTGCGAGCAGGACTTC. As protein: CASSKDRCEQDF. This rearrangement joins TRBV5-1 to TRBJ2-7; 7 nucleotides align to TRBD1. The CDR3 has 12 residues. CDR1 is SGHRS and CDR2 is YFSETQ in the germline V gene.

This clone was observed a few times. The chain has TRBV6-1 and TRBJ2-3; D is undetermined. This CDR3 has 13 amino acids. V lost 6 bases and J 1 base, leaving 8 bases between the germline ends. Germline assignment: CDR1 MNHNS and CDR2 SASEGT. Here the CDR3 DNA reads TGTGCCAGCAGGGACCGTCGCACAGATACGCAGTATTTT. This encodes CASRDRRTDTQYF.

This clone was detected a few times. This may stem from a read error, because a much larger clone lies one nucleotide away. The chain employs TRBV19 and TRBJ1-1; TRBD1 might be the D (6 bases). The CDR3 is 12 residues long. Germline CDR1 and CDR2: LNHDA and SQIVND (reference sequence). This chain's CDR3 is CASSNRDTEALF. In DNA, the CDR3 is TGTGCCAGTAGTAACCGGGACACTGAAGCTTTATTT.

This clone appeared many times. This sequence joins TRBV30 and TRBJ2-4; no firm D call. The CDR3 contains 14 residues. The V end was cut by 4 bases, the J end by 0 bases, with 10 bases between. Per the germline V gene, CDR1 is GTSNPN and CDR2 is SVGIG (reference sequence). This CDR3 reads CAWKDKLAKNIQYF. The CDR3 bases are TGTGCCTGGAAGGATAAGTTAGCCAAAAACATTCAGTACTTC.

Turning to this clone: Mismatch with germline at one junction end may stem from a read error. V usage is TRBV15 and J usage is TRBJ1-2; D ambiguous. The CDR3 sequence is 14 residues long. CDR1 is LNHNV and CDR2 is YYDKDF in the germline V gene (reference sequence). CDR3 protein: CATSNIVGVYGYSF. DNA of the CDR3: TGTGCCACCAGCAATATCGTAGGAGTTTATGGCTACTCCTTC.

About this clone itself: At one of its ends the junction is not consistent with the germline gene, which may arise from a read error. This chain uses TRBV7-9 with TRBJ1-2, with D unresolved. Germline assignment: CDR1 SEHNR and CDR2 FQNEAQ (reference sequence). The CDR3 spans 11 residues. CDR3 protein: CVSRTSYGYTF. The CDR3 bases are TGTGTCAGCAGAACGTCCTATGGCTACACCTTC.

This clone was seen ten or more times. Distinct nucleotide sequences in the sample also encode this CDR3. The rearrangement uses TRBV27 and TRBJ1-1; D gene ambiguous. Germline V CDR1 and CDR2: MNHEY, SMNVEV (reference sequence). The CDR3 length is 15 residues. The germline V and J ends were trimmed by 0 bases and 1 base, with 9 bases remaining between them. The CDR3, as DNA: TGTGCCAGCAGTTTATCTCTTCGCGGGAACACTGAAGCTTTCTTT. As protein: CASSLSLRGNTEAFF.

This clone is labeled as medium-sized. This rearrangement joins TRBV20-1 to TRBJ2-3; 8 nucleotides line up with TRBD1. This CDR3 spans 16 amino acids. V was pared by 4 bases and J by 3 bases, with 12 bases of the junction left unmatched. Germline V CDR1 and CDR2: DFQATT, SNEGSKA (reference sequence). This chain's CDR3 is CSANYQGAQWTDTQYF. CDR3 DNA sequence: TGCAGTGCTAACTACCAGGGGGCGCAATGGACAGATACGCAGTATTTT.

In its sample, this clone was seen many times. V gene TRBV3-1 combines with J gene TRBJ2-3; D unclear. V was trimmed by 2 bases and J by 2 bases, leaving 8 bases between them. Germline CDR1 and CDR2: LGHDT and YNNKEL (reference sequence). This CDR3 contains 14 residues. The chain's CDR3 is CASSQLGSTDTQYF. The CDR3 DNA follows: TGTGCCAGCAGCCAACTAGGGTCCACAGATACGCAGTATTTT.

In its sample, this clone was seen many times. The chain links TRBV5-1 to TRBJ2-2; TRBD2 matches at 10 bases. Looked up from germline, CDR1 is SGHRS and CDR2 is YFSETQ. This CDR3 is built from 15 residues. The V segment lost 3 bases and the J segment 5 bases; nucleotides outside the gene matches: 4. CDR3: CASSSGTSVTGELFF. CDR3 in DNA: TGCGCCAGCAGCTCCGGGACTAGCGTTACCGGGGAGCTGTTTTTT.